Listed here is a single T cell receptor (beta chain). As yet, its antigen is unknown. The CDR3 loop spans 14 amino acids. V lost 3 bases and J 8 bases, leaving 19 bases between the germline ends. CDR1 and CDR2 (germline): GTSNPN, SVGIG (reference sequence). Generated by immunoSEQ multiplex PCR, the TCRdb table keeps only in-frame clones and is missing some. The table has about 52,000 clones, around 82% seen once; the top ten hold roughly 4.5%. This sample is drawn from a study of T cells in localized non-small cell lung cancer. General study results and limits: Paired adjacent lung recovered a median around 62 of the top 100 tumor clones. Only one tumor region was sequenced, so heterogeneity remains possible. Clonality of T cells reached its maximum in uninvolved adjacent lung, surpassing tumor.

This receptor was obtained from a woman aged 35-70 years with stage II lung adenocarcinoma. This sample comprised PBMCs, obtained before any cancer treatment. The rearrangement joins TRBV30 to TRBJ1-2; D not resolved. The CDR3 DNA is TGTGCCTGGAGCGAACTACACCGTAGTGGCGGCTACACCTTC. Its translation is CAWSELHRSGGYTF.